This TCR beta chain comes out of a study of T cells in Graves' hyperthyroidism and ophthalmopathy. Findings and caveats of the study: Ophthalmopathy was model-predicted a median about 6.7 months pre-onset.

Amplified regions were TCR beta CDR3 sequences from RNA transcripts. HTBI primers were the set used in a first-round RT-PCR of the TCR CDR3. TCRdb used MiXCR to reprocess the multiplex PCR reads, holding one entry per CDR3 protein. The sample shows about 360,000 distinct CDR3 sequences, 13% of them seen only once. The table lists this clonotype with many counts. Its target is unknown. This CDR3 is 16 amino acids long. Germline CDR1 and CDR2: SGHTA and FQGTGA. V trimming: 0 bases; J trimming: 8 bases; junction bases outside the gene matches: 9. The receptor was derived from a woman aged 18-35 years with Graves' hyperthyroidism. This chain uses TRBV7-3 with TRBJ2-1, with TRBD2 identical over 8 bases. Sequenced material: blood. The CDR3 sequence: CASSLTVTGGLDEQFF. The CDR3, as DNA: TGTGCCAGCAGCTTAACCGTTACGGGAGGGTTGGATGAGCAGTTCTTC. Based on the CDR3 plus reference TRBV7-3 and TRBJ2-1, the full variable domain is GAGVSQTPSNKVTEKGKYVELRCDPISGHTALYWYRQSLGQGPEFLIYFQGTGAADDSGLPNDRFFAVRPEGSVSTLKIQRTERGDSAVYLCASSLTVTGGLDEQFFGPGTRLTVL.